This T cell receptor beta chain was obtained from a study of T-cell reconstitution after alpha-beta-depleted transplantation in children. Study-wide results and caveats: Expanded graft clones, several hundred of them, were reportedly the source of alpha-beta T cells about two months after transplant. From surviving recipient T cells and thymic progenitors came the high day-60 TCRbeta diversity observed in some patients. Hyperexpanded clones declined; after one year, newly produced T cells mostly supplied diversity.

Preparing the TCRbeta library involved the use of unique molecular identifiers. One entry per CDR3 protein, called by TCRdb with MiXCR from the PCR reads. In the table there are 450,000 to 600,000 distinct CDR3 sequences, 10% to 15% of which are singletons. CDR1 is SGHDN and CDR2 is FVKESK in the germline V gene. V was cut by 2 bases and J by 0 bases, with 17 bases left in between. This CDR3 comprises 17 residues. On this clonotype: Antigen unknown.

V usage is TRBV14 and J usage is TRBJ2-7, with D maybe TRBD1 (5 bases). The starting material was PBMCs, mostly from graft donor cells, obtained 360 days after TCRalphabeta/CD19-depleted stem cell transplant. The source is a male patient younger than 18 who had a stem cell transplant for acute myeloid leukemia, so the T cells may come from the graft donor. CDR3 in amino acids: CASSQHLTDWSSYEQYF. CDR3 nucleotide sequence: TGTGCCAGCAGCCAACACCTGACAGACTGGAGCTCCTACGAGCAGTACTTC.